This entry concerns a single T cell receptor (beta chain). Its antigen is undetermined. Splitting of each subset's genomic DNA was done evenly across several immunoSEQ plates. The repertoire was sequenced with immunoSEQ multiplex PCR; TCRdb's copy has only in-frame clones and lacks some. The table has about 2,100,000 clones, about 92% seen once; the top ten hold roughly 1.8%. Naive CD8 isolation took CD45RO-negative cells positively selected for CCR7 and excluded terminally differentiated effector memory CD45RA+ cells. The CDR3 runs to 12 residues. V was trimmed by 8 bases and J by 5 bases, leaving 10 bases between them. Germline V gene sequence: CDR1 SEHNR, CDR2 FQNEAQ (reference sequence). This entry comes from a study of shared clonotypes between healthy human individuals. Study results and limitations: Even with large depth, rarefaction showed that sorted-subset sequencing was incomplete. Generally, estimated richness proved larger in naive subsets than it did in memory subsets. Naive CD4 clonotypes were shared across a few donors at approximately 5.3%.

This receptor was obtained from a young man in good health. Some clones in this sample may be carry-over from other donors' samples. The sample consisted of naive CD8+ T cells from PBMCs. The V call is TRBV7-9, the J call TRBJ2-4; TRBD1 might be the D (6 bases). The CDR3 coding sequence is TGTGCCAGCGGCCGGACAGAAAACATTCAGTACTTC. Residues: CASGRTENIQYF.